The T cell receptor beta chain under discussion was sequenced for a study of blood T cell repertoires in COVID-19. Study context: Sites across the United States, Italy and Spain contributed samples from acute and convalescent COVID-19. Sample material is recorded as cDNA or gDNA derived from T cells, B-cell-depleted T cells, or PBMCs.

The CDR3 runs to 15 residues. Germline V gives CDR1 SGHAT, CDR2 FQNNGV. V was pared by 4 bases and J by 9 bases, with 8 bases of the junction left unmatched. In the source study's methods: Amplification of reference gene primers provided the estimated nucleated cell counts. Sequenced by immunoSEQ multiplex PCR; TCRdb stores in-frame clones only, minus some. V, J and clone size derive from that table, while D and trimming were established from the DNA sequence. The repertoire holds about 90,000 clones, with more than 80% as singletons. Sequencing used peripheral blood. The chain recombines TRBV11-2 with TRBJ2-4; 11 bases align to TRBD2. The sequence came from a human donor in a cohort sampled during active COVID-19. The CDR3 here is CASSSLAGGRGIQYF. Here the CDR3 DNA reads TGTGCCAGCAGCTCTCTAGCGGGGGGCCGTGGCATTCAGTACTTC.